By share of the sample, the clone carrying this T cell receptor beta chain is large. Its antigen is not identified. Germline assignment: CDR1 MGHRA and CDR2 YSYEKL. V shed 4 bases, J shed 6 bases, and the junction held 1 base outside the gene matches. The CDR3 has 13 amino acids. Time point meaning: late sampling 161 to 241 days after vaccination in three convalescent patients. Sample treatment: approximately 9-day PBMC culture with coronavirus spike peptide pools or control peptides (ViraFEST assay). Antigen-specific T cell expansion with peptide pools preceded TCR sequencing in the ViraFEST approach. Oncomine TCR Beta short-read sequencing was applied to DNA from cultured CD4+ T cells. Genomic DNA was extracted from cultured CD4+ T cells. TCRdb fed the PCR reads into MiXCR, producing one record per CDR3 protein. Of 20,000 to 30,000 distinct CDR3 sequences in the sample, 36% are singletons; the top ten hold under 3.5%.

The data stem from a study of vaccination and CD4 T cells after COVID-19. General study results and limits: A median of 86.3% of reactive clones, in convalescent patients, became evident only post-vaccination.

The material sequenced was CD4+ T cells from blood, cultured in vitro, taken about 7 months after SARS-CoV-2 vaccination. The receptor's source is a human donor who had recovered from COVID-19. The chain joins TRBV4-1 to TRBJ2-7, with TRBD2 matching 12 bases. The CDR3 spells CASSPGLAGEQYF. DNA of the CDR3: TGCGCCAGCAGCCCGGGACTAGCGGGCGAGCAGTACTTC.